A single sample is the source of the 9 T cell receptor beta chains below, sequenced in a study of T cells after yellow fever vaccination. TCRdb recomputed calls from the 5' RACE reads with MiXCR, one row per CDR3 protein. The table has hundreds of thousands of distinct CDR3 sequences, 8.7% seen once. The material was CD4+ T cells sorted from PBMCs, obtained 5 days after the yellow fever booster vaccination. Source of these receptors: a man younger than 35 who received the YFV17D yellow fever vaccine.

This clonotype has just a few counts. The V call is TRBV7-2, the J call TRBJ1-2; 8 bases fit TRBD1. Germline V gene data show CDR1 as SGHTA and CDR2 as FQGNSA. The CDR3 extends over 18 amino acids. V lost 1 base and J lost 4; bases outside the gene matches: 14. The CDR3 nucleotides read TGTGCCAGCAGCTTAGTGGGGTTTGGGCAGGGGGCGAGCTATGGCTACACCTTC. Its protein is CASSLVGFGQGASYGYTF. Full variable domain (outside the CDR3, taken from reference TRBV7-2 and TRBJ1-2): GAGVSQSPSNKVTEKGKDVELRCDPISGHTALYWYRQSLGQGLEFLIYFQGNSAPDKSGLPSDRFSAERTGGSVSTLTIQRTQQEDSAVYLCASSLVGFGQGASYGYTFGSGTRLTVV.

This sequence joins TRBV6-2 or TRBV6-3 and TRBJ2-1; D could derive from TRBD1 or TRBD2 (6 bases each). The CDR3 sequence is 13 residues long. Germline V gives CDR1 MNHEY, CDR2 SVGEGT. V dropped 9 bases and J dropped 5 bases, with 14 bases sitting between them. The chain's CDR3 is CASTRGANNEQFF. The CDR3, as DNA: TGTGCCAGTACTAGGGGGGCAAACAATGAGCAGTTCTTC.

This clonotype came up many times. V gene TRBV5-1 combines with J gene TRBJ2-1; D is possibly TRBD2 (5 bases). Germline CDR1 SGHRS, CDR2 YFSETQ. The CDR3 loop spans 17 amino acids. V gave up 5 bases and J gave up 5 bases, with 23 bases separating them. CDR3: CASSPRAGRIGDNEQFF. The CDR3 nucleotides are TGCGCCAGCAGTCCGAGGGCCGGACGGATCGGGGACAATGAGCAGTTCTTC.

This clonotype was seen more than once but under ten times. V is TRBV9 and J is TRBJ2-7; TRBD1 matches 8 bases. CDR1 and CDR2 from the germline V gene are SGDLS and YYNGEE. V shed 0 bases and J 1 base; nucleotides not matched to a gene: 3. The CDR3 is 15 amino acids. The CDR3 bases are TGTGCCAGCAGCGTAGGCCAGGGGGCGTCCTACGAGCAGTACTTC. Translating gives CASSVGQGASYEQYF.

This clonotype occurred many times. This chain connects TRBV5-1 to TRBJ2-1; the match to TRBD2 covers 13 bases. The CDR3 runs to 15 residues. V was pared by 2 bases and J by 10 bases, with 6 bases of the junction left unmatched. CDR1 is SGHRS, CDR2 YFSETQ, per germline. This chain's CDR3 is CASSFGLAGVEEQFF. In DNA, the CDR3 is TGCGCCAGCAGCTTTGGACTAGCGGGGGTCGAGGAGCAGTTCTTC.

This clonotype has only a few counts. The chain combines TRBV18 with TRBJ1-3; D may be TRBD1 (5 bases). The germline V gene has CDR1 KGHSH and CDR2 LQKENI. V lost 2 bases and J 0 bases, leaving 11 bases between the germline ends. The CDR3 is made up of 16 amino acids. In DNA, the CDR3 is TGTGCCAGCTCACCAACGCAGGGCAACTCTGGAAACACCATATATTTT. The encoded protein is CASSPTQGNSGNTIYF.

This clonotype was recorded a few times. This sequence joins TRBV10-3 and TRBJ2-1, with 9 bases identical to TRBD2. CDR3 length: 14 residues. V lost 4 bases, J lost 7 bases, and 5 bases stayed unmatched. Per germline, CDR1 ENHRY and CDR2 SYGVKD. CDR3: CAISGNLAGNEQFF. The CDR3 DNA follows: TGTGCCATCAGTGGGAATCTAGCGGGGAATGAGCAGTTCTTC.

This CDR3 is CASRDSLNQPQHF. As DNA, the CDR3 is TGTGCCAGCAGGGACAGCTTGAATCAGCCCCAGCATTTT. The rearrangement links TRBV6-2 or TRBV6-3 to TRBJ1-5; D possibly corresponds to TRBD1 (6 bases). This CDR3 is 13 amino acids long. Germline CDR1 reads MNHEY; CDR2 reads SVGEGT. V lost 6 bases, J lost 4 bases, and 10 bases lay in between.

This clonotype was observed at least ten times. The rearrangement uses TRBV5-5 and TRBJ1-1; the D is unclear. The CDR3 contains 16 residues. V was shortened by 0 bases and J by 0 bases, with 12 bases between the two germline ends. Germline V gene sequence: CDR1 SGHKS, CDR2 YYEKEE (reference sequence). The CDR3 spells CASSLEREQLNTEAFF. The DNA of the CDR3 is TGTGCCAGCAGCTTGGAACGGGAACAGCTGAACACTGAAGCTTTCTTT.